This TCR beta chain was identified in a study of cytomegalovirus exposure and HLA in healthy donors. The protocol was immunoSEQ multiplex PCR, while the TCRdb copy is restricted to in-frame clones and leaves out a portion. The sample records about 140,000 clones, 70% to 90% being singletons. Sequencing was performed on PBMCs. The TCR sequence derives from a young woman in good health and CMV-seronegative.

CDR3 nucleotides: TGTGCCAGCAGCTTAGCACAGGGTCCCTACGAGCAGTACTTC. Its translation: CASSLAQGPYEQYF. The gene calls are TRBV7-2 and TRBJ2-7; tentative D call: TRBD1 (6 bases). The CDR3 consists of 14 residues. V lost 0 bases, J lost 2 bases, and 8 bases lay in between. Germline V gene sequence: CDR1 SGHTA, CDR2 FQGNSA.